The 4 T cell receptor beta chains listed next were all sequenced from one sample in a study of cytomegalovirus exposure and HLA in healthy donors. The PCR ran on 60 Vbeta and 13 Jbeta primers. Profiling relied on immunoSEQ multiplex PCR, and the TCRdb table lists in-frame clones only, not all of them. Here the sample spans 95,000 to 100,000 clones, 65% to 80% being singletons. Sequenced input: PBMCs. These receptors were collected from a man in his fifties in good health and CMV-seronegative.

In nucleotides, the CDR3 is TGTGCCAGCAGACCTAGCGGGAGGGCGACCCAGTACTTC. It yields the protein CASRPSGRATQYF. V is TRBV6-5 and J is TRBJ2-5; 12 nucleotides align to TRBD2. The CDR3 has 13 residues. Germline-derived CDR1 and CDR2 are MNHEY and SVGAGI. Unmatched junction bases numbered 3, after V lost 6 bases and J lost 7 bases.

The chain couples TRBV2 to TRBJ2-7; D ambiguous. Germline values: CDR1 SNHLY, CDR2 FYNNEI. The CDR3 loop spans 14 amino acids. Trimming shortened V by 1 base and J by 3 bases, and 10 bases separated the two germline ends. As DNA, the CDR3 is TGTGCCAGCAGTGAAGAGGCAGGATACTACGAGCAGTACTTC. Amino acids: CASSEEAGYYEQYF.

The chain employs TRBV29-1 and TRBJ2-2; maybe TRBD1 (5 bases). Germline V lookup: CDR1 SQVTM, CDR2 ANQGSEA. This CDR3 spans 12 amino acids. Trimming left V 8 bases short and J 6 bases short, with 13 bases between. The CDR3 loop is CSCKQTAGELFF. The CDR3 nucleotides read TGCAGCTGCAAGCAGACAGCCGGGGAGCTGTTTTTT.

In DNA form, the CDR3 reads TGTGCCAGCAGCGTCGGTCGGACAGAAACCCAAGAGACCCAGTACTTC. This translates into CASSVGRTETQETQYF. The genes are TRBV9 and TRBJ2-5, with a weak D call TRBD1 (6 bases). This CDR3 has 16 amino acids. Germline lookup yields CDR1 SGDLS and CDR2 YYNGEE. V dropped 2 bases and J dropped 1 base, with 15 bases sitting between them. Full variable domain (missing parts from reference TRBV9 and TRBJ2-5): DSGVTQTPKHLITATGQRVTLRCSPRSGDLSVYWYQQSLDQGLQFLIQYYNGEERAKGNILERFSAQQFPDLHSELNLSSLELGDSALYFCASSVGRTETQETQYFGPGTRLLVL.